The rows below give T cell receptor beta chains drawn from one sample of a study of T cell responses to AZD1222 COVID-19 vaccine. Libraries were prepared by immunoSEQ multiplex PCR; TCRdb keeps only in-frame clonotypes and omits some of them. The sample consists of approximately 80,000 clones, around 90% of them appearing once. The sequencing here drew on peripheral blood, taken on day 0 of AZD1222 vaccination. These receptors all stem from an adult in good health. The CDR3 runs from the conserved cysteine through the conserved F or W. A D gene is named only where the DNA matches it firmly. Expanded clones are given a class, and other clones once, few, many or no size at all.

D	size	V	J	DNA	CDR3
-	-	TRBV12-3/TRBV12-4	TRBJ2-7	TGTGCCAGCAGAAGGACAAGAGACGACGAGCAGTACTTC	CASRRTRDDEQYF
-	-	TRBV4-2	TRBJ1-2	TGTGCCAGCAGCCAAGGAAAAGGGGATGGCTACACCTTC	CASSQGKGDGYTF
-	-	TRBV27	TRBJ1-5	TGTGCCAGCAGTGGAAAGGGCGCCTTCGGTCAGCCCCAGCATTTT	CASSGKGAFGQPQHF
-	-	TRBV6-5	TRBJ1-2	TGTGCCAGCAGCCCCCGGGCGCTGGGCGGCTACACCTTC	CASSPRALGGYTF
-	-	TRBV19	TRBJ1-6	TGTGCCAGTAGTATAGTGGGTATAAGGCCCAACTCCTATAATTCACCCCTCCACTTT	CASSIVGIRPNSYNSPLHF
TRBD1	-	TRBV5-1	TRBJ1-2	TGCGCCAGCAGGGGGGACAGGGGAGTGGATAACTATGGCTACACCTTC	CASRGDRGVDNYGYTF
TRBD1	-	TRBV18	TRBJ1-1	TGTGCCAGCTCACCTCCAGGGGGCCATGAACGGGGCACTGAAGCTTTCTTT	CASSPPGGHERGTEAFF
TRBD1	once	TRBV18	TRBJ2-4	TGTGCCAGCTCACCCCCGGGACAGGGCCCTCAAATAGCCAAAAACATTCAGTACTTC	CASSPPGQGPQIAKNIQYF
-	-	TRBV28	TRBJ1-4	TGTGCCAGCAGTCCGCGGGTGTGGGTTAATGAAAAACTGTTTTTT	CASSPRVWVNEKLFF
-	-	TRBV19	TRBJ1-5	TGTGCCAGTAGTTTTTTGGGCGGGGCTTTCAAACAGCATTTT	CASSFLGGAFKQHF
TRBD2	-	TRBV3-1/TRBV3-2	TRBJ2-3	TGTGCCAGCAGCCAAGATAAAATAAGGGGGGGACTAGGGGCTACAGATACGCAGTATTTT	CASSQDKIRGGLGATDTQYF
TRBD1	-	TRBV5-1	TRBJ2-3	TGCGCCAGCAGCCCATGGGACAGGGGCACAGATACGCAGTATTTT	CASSPWDRGTDTQYF
-	-	TRBV11-2	TRBJ2-5	TGTGCCAGCAGCCTAAGGGGTTTAGTCGAGACCCAGTACTTC	CASSLRGLVETQYF
-	-	TRBV6-5	TRBJ2-2	TGTGCCAGCAGAAGTGGAGGGACCTTAAACGGGGAGCTGTTTTTT	CASRSGGTLNGELFF
-	-	TRBV6-5	TRBJ1-1	TGTGCCAGCAGTTACTCGTTCGCAGCTAACACTGAAGCTTTCTTT	CASSYSFAANTEAFF
-	-	TRBV19	TRBJ2-2	TGTGCCAGTTACAGGGCGTATAACGGCGGGGAGCTGTTTTTT	CASYRAYNGGELFF
-	-	TRBV19	TRBJ2-7	TGTGCCAGTAGTATAGATGGGCAGGGGAGCTCCTACGAGCAGTACTTC	CASSIDGQGSSYEQYF
-	-	TRBV2	TRBJ1-5	TGTGCCAGTTACTTGGACCTCATATCTAGCAATCAGCCCCAGCATTTT	CASYLDLISSNQPQHF
TRBD2	-	TRBV9	TRBJ2-2	TGTGCCAGCCGGGGGGGAGCGACGAACACCGGGGAGCTGTTTTTT	CASRGGATNTGELFF
-	-	TRBV7-3	TRBJ2-1	TGTGCCAGCAGCTTAGGGTACGGCCGCAATGAGCAGTTCTTC	CASSLGYGRNEQFF
-	-	TRBV7-8	TRBJ2-1	TGTGCCAGCAGCCCGCGGACTTCCAGCTATTACAATGAGCAGTTCTTC	CASSPRTSSYYNEQFF
-	-	TRBV12-3/TRBV12-4	TRBJ1-3	TGTGCCAGCAGCGGATTCTCTGGAAACACCATATATTTT	CASSGFSGNTIYF
TRBD1	-	TRBV5-5	TRBJ1-1	TGTGCCAGCAGCTTGGATAGGGACAGGGGGAGGGAAGCTTTCTTT	CASSLDRDRGREAFF
-	once	TRBV28	TRBJ1-5	TGTGCCAGCAGTCCCCCCGGGCCCCAGCATTTT	CASSPPGPQHF
-	-	TRBV20-1	TRBJ2-7	TGCAGTGCTAGAGATTGGAACGAGCAGTACTTC	CSARDWNEQYF
-	-	TRBV28	TRBJ2-4	TGTGCCAGCAGTTCCCCGGCAGAAACCTACAAAAACATTCAGTACTTC	CASSSPAETYKNIQYF
-	-	TRBV7-9	TRBJ2-1	TGTGCCAGCAGCCACCCGGGGATAATGCAGTTCTTC	CASSHPGIMQFF
-	-	TRBV14	TRBJ1-1	TGTGCCAGCAGCCCGTTTAACACTGAAGCTTTCTTT	CASSPFNTEAFF
-	once	TRBV30	TRBJ1-1	TGTGCCGGGGGGGTTCGGACTGAAGCTTTCTTT	CAGGVRTEAFF
-	-	TRBV15	TRBJ1-1	TGTGCCACCAGCAGAGATCGTGGGACGGGGAACACTGAAGCTTTCTTT	CATSRDRGTGNTEAFF
-	-	TRBV6-5	TRBJ1-1	TGTGCCAGCACCCCGTTACAGGGTGGCACTGAAGCTTTCTTT	CASTPLQGGTEAFF
-	-	TRBV4-2	TRBJ2-3	TGTGCCAGCAGCCAAGACGCGTGGCTTCTTAGCACAGATACGCAGTATTTT	CASSQDAWLLSTDTQYF
TRBD1	-	TRBV18	TRBJ1-1	TGTGCCAGCTCACTGGGACAGGGGGAAACTGAAGCTTTCTTT	CASSLGQGETEAFF
-	-	TRBV5-5	TRBJ1-5	TGTGCCAGCAGCTTGTTTGGCGGTAATAGCAATCAGCCCCAGCATTTT	CASSLFGGNSNQPQHF
-	-	TRBV2	TRBJ2-2	TGTGCCAGCAGTGACTGGACCGGGGAGCTGTTTTTT	CASSDWTGELFF
-	-	TRBV5-6	TRBJ1-1	TGTGCCAGCAGCTTGGGGGGCCGCAAAGCTTTCTTT	CASSLGGRKAFF
TRBD2	once	TRBV10-2	TRBJ2-4	TGCGCCAGCAGCACTAGCGGGGGGCTAGCCAAAAACATTCAGTACTTC	CASSTSGGLAKNIQYF
-	-	TRBV27	TRBJ2-1	TGTGCCAGCAGTTTTCGGGGGCCCCAGACCAATGAGCAGTTCTTC	CASSFRGPQTNEQFF
-	-	TRBV6-2/TRBV6-3	TRBJ1-1	TGTGCCAGCAGTTATGCGGAGAACACTGAAGCTTTCTTT	CASSYAENTEAFF
-	once	TRBV21-1	TRBJ1-4	TGTGCCAGCAGCCCCAGGGGGACCCCGGAGATAGAAAAACTGTTTTTT	CASSPRGTPEIEKLFF
-	-	TRBV15	TRBJ1-2	TGTGCCACCAGCAGAGATCTTGGGGCGGCAGGGGACGGCTACACCTTC	CATSRDLGAAGDGYTF
TRBD2	-	TRBV7-3	TRBJ2-1	TGTGCCAGCAGCCCCAAAGGAAAGCTAGCGGGGGACTACAATGAGCAGTTCTTC	CASSPKGKLAGDYNEQFF
-	-	TRBV7-8	TRBJ2-3	TGTGCCAGCAGCCCCCAACTAGCTAGTTCTACGCAGTATTTT	CASSPQLASSTQYF
-	-	TRBV5-6	TRBJ1-3	TGTGCCAGCAGCCAACTGGGGGGCTCTGGAAACACCATATATTTT	CASSQLGGSGNTIYF
-	-	TRBV5-8	TRBJ2-3	TGTGCCAGCAGGCCAAACAGGGACTACTCAGTCAATACGCAGTATTTT	CASRPNRDYSVNTQYF
TRBD2	-	TRBV10-3	TRBJ2-7	TGTGCCATCAGTGATAGTGGACTAGCGGGGGGGACATACACCTACGAGCAGTACTTC	CAISDSGLAGGTYTYEQYF
-	-	TRBV30	TRBJ1-2	TGTGCCTGGAGTTCAAGGACAGCGGGCTATGGCTACACCTTC	CAWSSRTAGYGYTF
TRBD2	-	TRBV11-3	TRBJ2-5	TGTGCCAGCAGCTTAGCCGGCGGGGGAGAGACCCAGTACTTC	CASSLAGGGETQYF
-	-	TRBV3-1/TRBV3-2	TRBJ1-4	TGTGCCAGCAGCCAAACGGGGCTTGCAACTAATGAAAAACTGTTTTTT	CASSQTGLATNEKLFF
-	-	TRBV28	TRBJ1-2	TGTGCCAGCAGTTTCAGGGGAATCCTCTATGGCTACACCTTC	CASSFRGILYGYTF
-	once	TRBV3-1/TRBV3-2	TRBJ1-1	TGTGCCAGCAGTCCCGTACTTGGGGCATCACGGGCGAACACTGAAGCTTTCTTT	CASSPVLGASRANTEAFF
-	-	TRBV7-2	TRBJ2-2	TGTGCCAGCAGCTTAGCCCAGAGCATATCCGGGGAGCTGTTTTTT	CASSLAQSISGELFF